This TCR beta chain appears in the sequencing data of a study of blood T cell repertoires in COVID-19. The wider study: There were acute and convalescent COVID-19 samples, and they came from the United States, Italy and Spain. Nucleic acid was either cDNA or gDNA, and it came from T cells, B-cell-depleted T cells, or PBMCs.

V was clipped by 1 base and J by 5 bases, with 14 bases between them. The CDR3 is made up of 15 amino acids. Germline CDR1 reads SEHNR; CDR2 reads FQNEAQ (reference sequence). Original data processing: Nucleated cell counts were estimated from reference gene primer amplification. TCRdb's copy holds only in-frame clones and misses some; the assay was immunoSEQ multiplex PCR. For V, J and clone size, that table is used; D and trimming come from the DNA. The data contain roughly 340,000 clones, 70% to 90% of them seen just once; the ten biggest clones take up 3%. Sequencing was carried out using peripheral blood. The sequence came from a woman younger than 45 with COVID-19, enrolled during active disease. J is TRBJ2-5 and V is TRBV7-9, with TRBD2 as a possible D gene (5 bases). The CDR3 loop reads CASSLGVGRGETQYF. The CDR3 coding sequence is TGTGCCAGCAGCTTAGGGGTGGGCCGAGGGGAGACCCAGTACTTC. Drawing the rest from reference TRBV7-9 and TRBJ2-5, the complete variable domain is DTGVSQNPRHKITKRGQNVTFRCDPISEHNRLYWYRQTLGQGPEFLTYFQNEAQLEKSRLLSDRFSAERPKGSFSTLEIQRTEQGDSAMYLCASSLGVGRGETQYFGPGTRLLVL.